The source of this T cell receptor (beta chain) is a study of shared clonotypes between healthy human individuals. General study findings and limits: Rarefaction revealed incomplete sorted-subset sequencing despite large depth.

To note about this clone: Its target is not known.

Some clones are missing from TCRdb's copy, which holds only in-frame ones; the method was immunoSEQ multiplex PCR. In the table there are approximately 980,000 clones, over 75% of which are singletons. The length of the CDR3 is 15 residues. V was shortened by 5 bases and J by 1 base, with 13 bases between the two germline ends. Germline CDR1 SEHNR, CDR2 FQNEAQ (reference sequence). This sequence was found in a young man in good health. The chain couples TRBV7-9 to TRBJ2-3; D gene uncertain. Sequenced material: memory CD4+ T cells sorted from blood. Subset given: CD45RA-negative fraction. CDR3: CASSPNRHGTDTQYF. The CDR3 nucleotides read TGTGCCAGCAGCCCTAATAGGCACGGCACAGATACGCAGTATTTT.